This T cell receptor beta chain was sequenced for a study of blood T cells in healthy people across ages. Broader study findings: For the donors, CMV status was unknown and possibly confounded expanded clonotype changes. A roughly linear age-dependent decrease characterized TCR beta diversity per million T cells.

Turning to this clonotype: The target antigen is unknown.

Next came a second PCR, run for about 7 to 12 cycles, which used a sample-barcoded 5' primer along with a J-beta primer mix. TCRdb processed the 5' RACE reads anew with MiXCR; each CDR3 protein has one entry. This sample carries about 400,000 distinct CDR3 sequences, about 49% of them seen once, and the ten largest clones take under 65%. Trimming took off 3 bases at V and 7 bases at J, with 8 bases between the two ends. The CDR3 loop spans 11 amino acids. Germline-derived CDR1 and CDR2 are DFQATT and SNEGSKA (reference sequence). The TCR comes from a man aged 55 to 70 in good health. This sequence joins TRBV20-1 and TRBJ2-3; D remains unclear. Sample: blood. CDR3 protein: CSASYGYTQYF. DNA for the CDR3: TGCAGTGCTAGTTATGGGTATACGCAGTATTTT.